The entry below gives a single T cell receptor beta chain sequence along with its context. As yet, its antigen is unknown. The same CDR3 also results from other DNA sequences found in this sample. Donors showed nominal health when sampled, although they likely had unrecorded immune exposures. V lost 2 bases and J 4 bases, leaving 7 bases between the germline ends. This CDR3 has 13 amino acids. Germline CDR1 is SGHRS and CDR2 is YFSETQ. This sample is drawn from a study of cytomegalovirus exposure and HLA in healthy donors. The PCR made use of 60 Vbeta and 13 Jbeta primers. Data came from immunoSEQ multiplex PCR; TCRdb stores just in-frame clones and leaves some out. The table lists approximately 200,000 clones, about four fifths of them singletons. Study-wide findings and caveats: Later work found most CMV-associated TCR beta chains apparently HLA-restricted. As immune exposure information, only CMV serostatus was available. Among TCR beta chains, those listed as cytomegalovirus-associated numbered over 150.

The chain uses TRBV5-1 and TRBJ1-5, with a weak D call TRBD1 (6 bases). The source is a boy aged 5-17 years in good health and CMV-seronegative. Sample: PBMCs. The CDR3, as DNA: TGCGCCAGCAGCTTACAGGGTAATCAGCCCCAGCATTTT. Its protein is CASSLQGNQPQHF.